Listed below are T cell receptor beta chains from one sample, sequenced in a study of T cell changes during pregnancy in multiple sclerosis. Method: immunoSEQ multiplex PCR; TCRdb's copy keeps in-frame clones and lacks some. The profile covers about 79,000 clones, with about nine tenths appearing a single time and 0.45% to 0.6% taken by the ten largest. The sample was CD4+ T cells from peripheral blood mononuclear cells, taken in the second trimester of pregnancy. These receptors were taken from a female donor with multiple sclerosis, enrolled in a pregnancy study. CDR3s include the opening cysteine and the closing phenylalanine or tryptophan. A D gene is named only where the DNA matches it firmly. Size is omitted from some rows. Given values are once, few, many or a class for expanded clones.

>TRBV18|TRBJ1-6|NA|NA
TGTGCCAGCTCGTCTTCAGGAAACCCTAATTCACCCCTCCACTTT
CASSSSGNPNSPLHF
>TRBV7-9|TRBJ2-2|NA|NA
TGTGCCAGCACCGGAGGGGGGGGCCCGGAAACCGGGGAGCTGTTTTTT
CASTGGGGPETGELFF
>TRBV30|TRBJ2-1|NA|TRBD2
TGTGCCTGGAGTCTGAGGTCTAGCGGGATGGGCTCCTACAATGAGCAGTTCTTC
CAWSLRSSGMGSYNEQFF
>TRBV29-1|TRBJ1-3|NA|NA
TGCAGCGTTTTTCCAGGGCTCGATAGGTCTGGAAACACCATATATTTT
CSVFPGLDRSGNTIYF
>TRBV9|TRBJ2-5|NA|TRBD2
TGTGCCAGCAGCTACGGACTAGCGGGGGGGCTTGAGACCCAGTACTTC
CASSYGLAGGLETQYF
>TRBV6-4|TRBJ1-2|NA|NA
TGTGCCAGCAGTGTTGGGACGGAGGGTTACGGCTACACCTTC
CASSVGTEGYGYTF
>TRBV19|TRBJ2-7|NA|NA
TGTGCCAGTAGAAGACGGGTAGGAGGGAACTACGAGCAGTACTTC
CASRRRVGGNYEQYF
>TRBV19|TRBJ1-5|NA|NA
TGTGCCAGTAGCGGACACGTTGATCAGCCCCAGCATTTT
CASSGHVDQPQHF
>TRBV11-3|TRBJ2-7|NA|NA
TGTGCCAGCAGCCTTTTTAGTTCTGTCTACGAGCAGTACTTC
CASSLFSSVYEQYF
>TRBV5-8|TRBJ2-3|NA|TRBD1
TGTGCCAGCAGCTTACCACTGACCGGGACAGGGCTCGTAGATACGCAGTATTTT
CASSLPLTGTGLVDTQYF
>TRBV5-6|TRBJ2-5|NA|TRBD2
TGTGCCAGCAGCTCGGCGGGGGGGAGACGAGAGACCCAGTACTTC
CASSSAGGRRETQYF
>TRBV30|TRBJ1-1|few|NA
TGTGCCTGGAGCCGCAGGGGTCGGGAAGCTTTCTTT
CAWSRRGREAFF
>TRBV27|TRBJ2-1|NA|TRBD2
TGTGCCAGCAGTTTCAGGACTAGCGGGGGGAATGAGCAGTTCTTC
CASSFRTSGGNEQFF
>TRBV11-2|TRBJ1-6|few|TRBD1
TGTGCCAGCAGCTTAGGACAGGGTATGGCACCCCTCCACTTT
CASSLGQGMAPLHF
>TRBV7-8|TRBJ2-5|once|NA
TGTGCCAGCAGCATAAGGGCGCAGGGGACCCAGTACTTC
CASSIRAQGTQYF
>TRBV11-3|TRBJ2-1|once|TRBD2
TGTGCCAGCAGCCCTGCTAGCGGGCGGGCTGGTTACAATGAGCAGTTCTTC
CASSPASGRAGYNEQFF
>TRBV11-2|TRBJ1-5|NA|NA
TGTGCCAGCAGCTTAGTTTCAGGGTACAATCAGCCCCAGCATTTT
CASSLVSGYNQPQHF
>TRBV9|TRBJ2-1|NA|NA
TGTGCCAGCAGCGCGTTCACGGCACTAGACTACAATGAGCAGTTCTTC
CASSAFTALDYNEQFF
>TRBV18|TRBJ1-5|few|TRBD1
TGTGCCAGCTCACCGGATTCAGGGGGTCAGCCCCAGCATTTT
CASSPDSGGQPQHF
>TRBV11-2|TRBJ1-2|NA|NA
TGTGCCAGCAGCTTAGTAGCGGGGGCAGGGAGCGGCTACACCTTC
CASSLVAGAGSGYTF
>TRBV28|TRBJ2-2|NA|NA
TGTGCCAGCAGTCCCCAGTCCTCCGCCGGGGAGCTGTTTTTT
CASSPQSSAGELFF
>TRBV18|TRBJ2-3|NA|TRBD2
TGTGCCAGCTCACCCCCCCGCCCTAGCGGGAGCGCAGATACGCAGTATTTT
CASSPPRPSGSADTQYF
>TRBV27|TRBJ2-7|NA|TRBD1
TGTGCCAGCAGCATTATTTCTATGGGACAGGGAAGAGAGCAGTACTTC
CASSIISMGQGREQYF
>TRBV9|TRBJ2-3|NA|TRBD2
TGTGCCAGCAGCGGGATAGCGGGGGTCACAGATACGCAGTATTTT
CASSGIAGVTDTQYF
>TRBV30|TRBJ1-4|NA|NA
TGTGCCTGGAGGGGCCAGGACGGGAACCGTGAACTGTTTTTT
CAWRGQDGNRELFF
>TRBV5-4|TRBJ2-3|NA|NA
TGTGCCAGCAGCCCCTCGGGAACAGATACGCAGTATTTT
CASSPSGTDTQYF
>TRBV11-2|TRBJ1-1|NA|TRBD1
TGTGCCAGCAGCTTCGAACAGGGGATGAACACTGAAGCTTTCTTT
CASSFEQGMNTEAFF
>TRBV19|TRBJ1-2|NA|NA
TGTGCCAGCGAGACAGAGAACTATGGCTACACCTTC
CASETENYGYTF
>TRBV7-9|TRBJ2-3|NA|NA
TGTGCCAGCAGCTTGGGGGGGGCCAGAGATACGCAGTATTTT
CASSLGGARDTQYF
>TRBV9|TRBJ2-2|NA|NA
TGTGCCAGCAGCACACAAGTAGGAGCGGGCACCGGGGAGCTGTTTTTT
CASSTQVGAGTGELFF
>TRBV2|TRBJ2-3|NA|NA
TGTGCCACGAATGCGGTCCTGGGCACAGATACGCAGTATTTT
CATNAVLGTDTQYF
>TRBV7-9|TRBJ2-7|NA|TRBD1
TGTGCCAGCAGCCTCTGGGACAGGGACTACGAGCAGTACTTC
CASSLWDRDYEQYF
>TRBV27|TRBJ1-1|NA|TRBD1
TGTGCCAGCAGTCGCGTCACAGGGGTGGGTACTGAAGCTTTCTTT
CASSRVTGVGTEAFF
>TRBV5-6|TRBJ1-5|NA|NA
TGTGCCAGCAGCCAAACAGGGATTAGCAATCAGCCCCAGCATTTT
CASSQTGISNQPQHF
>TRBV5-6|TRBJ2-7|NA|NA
TGTGCCAGCAGGGGGGCCGGGGCCCTCTACGAGCAGTACTTC
CASRGAGALYEQYF
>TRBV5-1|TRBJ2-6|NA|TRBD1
TGCGCCAGCAGCAGAGGACAGGAATTGTTCTCTGGGGCCAACGTCCTGACTTTC
CASSRGQELFSGANVLTF
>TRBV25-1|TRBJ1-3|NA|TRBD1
TGTGCCAGCAATTCTCGGGACAGGGGAGGGGGAAACACCATATATTTT
CASNSRDRGGGNTIYF
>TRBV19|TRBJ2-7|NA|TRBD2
TGTGCCAGTAGTGCCAAAGGACTAGCGGGGGGTGTAACCTACGAGCAGTACTTC
CASSAKGLAGGVTYEQYF
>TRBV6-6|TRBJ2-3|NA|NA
TGTGCCAGCAGTTACCCAGGACTTGGCACAGATACGCAGTATTTT
CASSYPGLGTDTQYF
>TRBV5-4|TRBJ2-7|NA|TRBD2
TGTGCCAGCAGCTTGGCTAGCGGGAGGGCCTACGAGCAGTACTTC
CASSLASGRAYEQYF
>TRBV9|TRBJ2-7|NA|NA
TGTGCCAGCAGCGTAGACAGGGACTACGAGCAGTACTTC
CASSVDRDYEQYF
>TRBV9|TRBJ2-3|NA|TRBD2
TGTGCCAGCAGCGTATCGGAGCGGGATACTTTCACAGATACGCAGTATTTT
CASSVSERDTFTDTQYF
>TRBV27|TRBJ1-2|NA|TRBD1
TGTGCCAGCAGTTTAGAGGGGGCAGGCGGCTACACCTTC
CASSLEGAGGYTF
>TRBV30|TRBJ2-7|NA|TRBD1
TGTGCCTGGAGTCCAATAACCGGACAGGGGCGCGAGCAGTACTTC
CAWSPITGQGREQYF
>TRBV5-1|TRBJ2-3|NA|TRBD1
TGCGCCAGCAGCGCGACAGGGTTTGGGTCCACAGATACGCAGTATTTT
CASSATGFGSTDTQYF
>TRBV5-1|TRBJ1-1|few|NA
TGCGCCAGCAGCTTGTTCGACAGATTGAACACTGAAGCTTTCTTT
CASSLFDRLNTEAFF
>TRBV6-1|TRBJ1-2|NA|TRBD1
TGTGCCAGCAGTGAAGATAAGGACAGGGGTCGGTACTATGGCTACACCTTC
CASSEDKDRGRYYGYTF
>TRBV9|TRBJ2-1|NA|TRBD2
TGTGCCAGCAGCGACTCAAGACTAGCGGGTATCAATGAGCAGTTCTTC
CASSDSRLAGINEQFF
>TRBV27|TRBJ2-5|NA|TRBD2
TGTGCCAGCAGTCCCTCCGGGGGGGTAACCCAGTACTTC
CASSPSGGVTQYF
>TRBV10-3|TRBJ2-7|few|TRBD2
TGTGCCATCACCCCAGGAGCGGGAGATGAGCAGTACTTC
CAITPGAGDEQYF
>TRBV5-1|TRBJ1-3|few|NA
TGCGCCAGCAGACGCGAGGGGACTTCTTTCTCTGGAAACACCATATATTTT
CASRREGTSFSGNTIYF
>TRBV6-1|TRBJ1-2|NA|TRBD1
TGTGCCAGCATCGTACAGGGGGATGGCTACACCTTC
CASIVQGDGYTF
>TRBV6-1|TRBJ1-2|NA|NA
TGTGCCAGTGAAAAGGGGGGGCAAGGCTACACCTTC
CASEKGGQGYTF
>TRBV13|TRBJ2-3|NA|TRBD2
TGTGCCAGCAGCCTATGGACTAGCGGGAGGGCCGGTCCAGATACGCAGTATTTT
CASSLWTSGRAGPDTQYF
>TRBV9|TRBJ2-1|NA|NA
TGTGCCAGCAGCCATCCAGGACAACCGAAGCAGTTCTTC
CASSHPGQPKQFF